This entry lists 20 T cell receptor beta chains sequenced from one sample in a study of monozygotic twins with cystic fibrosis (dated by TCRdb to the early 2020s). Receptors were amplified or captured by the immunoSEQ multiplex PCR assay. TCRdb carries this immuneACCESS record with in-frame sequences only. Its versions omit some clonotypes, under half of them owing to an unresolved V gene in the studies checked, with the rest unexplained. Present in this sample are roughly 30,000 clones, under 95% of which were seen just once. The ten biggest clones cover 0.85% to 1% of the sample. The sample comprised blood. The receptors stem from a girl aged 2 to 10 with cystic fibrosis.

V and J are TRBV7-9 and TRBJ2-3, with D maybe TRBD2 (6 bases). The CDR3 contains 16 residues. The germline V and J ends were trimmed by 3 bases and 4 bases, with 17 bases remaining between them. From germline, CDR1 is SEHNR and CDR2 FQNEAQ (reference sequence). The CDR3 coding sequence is TGTGCCAGCAGCTTTGAGTGGGGGGAACCTGCAGATACGCAGTATTTT. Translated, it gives CASSFEWGEPADTQYF.

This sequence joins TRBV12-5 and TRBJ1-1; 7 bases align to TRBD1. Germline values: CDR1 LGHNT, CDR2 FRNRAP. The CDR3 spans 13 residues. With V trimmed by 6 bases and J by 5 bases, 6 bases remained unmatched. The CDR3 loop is CASGTGIGTEAFF. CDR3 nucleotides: TGTGCTAGTGGGACAGGGATTGGAACTGAAGCTTTCTTT. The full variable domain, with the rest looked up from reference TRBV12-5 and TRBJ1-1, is DARVTQTPRHKVTEMGQEVTMRCQPILGHNTVFWYRQTMMQGLELLAYFRNRAPLDDSGMPKDRFSAEMPDATLATLKIQPSEPRDSAVYFCASGTGIGTEAFFGQGTRLTVV.

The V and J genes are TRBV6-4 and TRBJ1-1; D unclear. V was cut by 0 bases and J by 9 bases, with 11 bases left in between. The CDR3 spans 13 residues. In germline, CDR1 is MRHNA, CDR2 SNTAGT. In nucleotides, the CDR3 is TGTGCCAGCAGTGACTCGATTGCCAAGAAAGCTTTCTTT. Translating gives CASSDSIAKKAFF.

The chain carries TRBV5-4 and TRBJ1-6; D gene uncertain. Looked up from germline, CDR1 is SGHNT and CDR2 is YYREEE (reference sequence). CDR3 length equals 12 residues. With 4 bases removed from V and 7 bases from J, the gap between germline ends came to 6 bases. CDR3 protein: CASSPPNSPLHF. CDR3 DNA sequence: TGTGCCAGCAGCCCTCCGAATTCACCCCTCCACTTT. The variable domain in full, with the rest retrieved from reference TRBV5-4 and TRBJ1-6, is ETGVTQSPTHLIKTRGQQVTLRCSSQSGHNTVSWYQQALGQGPQFIFQYYREEENGRGNFPPRFSGLQFPNYSSELNVNALELDDSALYLCASSPPNSPLHFGNGTRLTVT.

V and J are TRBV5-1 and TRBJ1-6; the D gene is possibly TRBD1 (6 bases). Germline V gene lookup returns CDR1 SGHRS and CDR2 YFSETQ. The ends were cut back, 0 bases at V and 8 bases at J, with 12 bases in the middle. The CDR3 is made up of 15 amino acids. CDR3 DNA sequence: TGCGCCAGCAGCTTGGCCGAGGGGGTAGATTCACCCCTCCACTTT. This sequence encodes CASSLAEGVDSPLHF.

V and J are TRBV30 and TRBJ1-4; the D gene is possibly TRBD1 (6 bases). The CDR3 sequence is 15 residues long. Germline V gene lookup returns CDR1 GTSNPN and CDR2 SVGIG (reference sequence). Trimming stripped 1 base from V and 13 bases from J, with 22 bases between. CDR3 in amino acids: CAWSETGIAGVGLFF. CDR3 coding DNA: TGTGCCTGGAGTGAAACAGGGATCGCAGGGGTGGGACTGTTTTTT.

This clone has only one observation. In nucleotides, the CDR3 is TGTGCCATCAGTGAGTCTAACTTAAGCACAGATACGCAGTATTTT. Its translation: CAISESNLSTDTQYF. J is TRBJ2-3 and V is TRBV10-3; the D is unclear. This CDR3 region has 15 residues. V was shortened by 0 bases and J by 0 bases, with 7 bases between the two germline ends. Per germline, CDR1 ENHRY and CDR2 SYGVKD.

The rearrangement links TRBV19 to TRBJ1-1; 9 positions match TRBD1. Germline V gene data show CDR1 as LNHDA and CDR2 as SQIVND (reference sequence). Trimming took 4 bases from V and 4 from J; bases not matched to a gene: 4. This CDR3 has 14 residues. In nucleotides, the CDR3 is TGTGCCAGTAGTAGGGACAGGGCGGTCACTGAAGCTTTCTTT. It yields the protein CASSRDRAVTEAFF.

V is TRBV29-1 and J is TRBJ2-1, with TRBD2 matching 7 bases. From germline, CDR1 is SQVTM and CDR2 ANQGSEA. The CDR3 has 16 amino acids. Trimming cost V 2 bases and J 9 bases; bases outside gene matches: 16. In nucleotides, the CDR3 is TGCAGCGTTGAAATTAACGCGGGAGTCTACTCCGGTGAGCAGTTCTTC. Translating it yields CSVEINAGVYSGEQFF.

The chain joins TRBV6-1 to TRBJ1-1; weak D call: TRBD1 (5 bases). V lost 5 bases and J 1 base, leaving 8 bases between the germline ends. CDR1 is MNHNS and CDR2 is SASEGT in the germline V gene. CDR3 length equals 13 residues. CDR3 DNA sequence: TGTGCCAGCAGTCTAGACAGGAACACTGAAGCTTTCTTT. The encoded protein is CASSLDRNTEAFF.

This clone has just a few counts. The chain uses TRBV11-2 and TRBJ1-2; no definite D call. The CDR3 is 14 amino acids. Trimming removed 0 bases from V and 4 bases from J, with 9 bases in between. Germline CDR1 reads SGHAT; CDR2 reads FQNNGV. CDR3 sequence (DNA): TGTGCCAGCAGCTTAGATCGACGGATCTATGGCTACACCTTC. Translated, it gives CASSLDRRIYGYTF.

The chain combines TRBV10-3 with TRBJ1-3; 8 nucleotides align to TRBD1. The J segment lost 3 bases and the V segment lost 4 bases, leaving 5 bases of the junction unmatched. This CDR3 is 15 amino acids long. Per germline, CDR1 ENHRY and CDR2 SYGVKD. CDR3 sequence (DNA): TGTGCCATCAGTGGGACAGGGAGAAATGGAAACACCATATATTTT. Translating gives CAISGTGRNGNTIYF.

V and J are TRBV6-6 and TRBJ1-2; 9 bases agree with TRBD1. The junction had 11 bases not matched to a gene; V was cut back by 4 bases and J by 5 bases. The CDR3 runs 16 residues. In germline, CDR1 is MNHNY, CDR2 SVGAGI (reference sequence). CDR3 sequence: CASSSRDRVEIYGYTF. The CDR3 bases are TGTGCCAGCAGTTCCCGGGACAGGGTTGAAATTTATGGCTACACCTTC.

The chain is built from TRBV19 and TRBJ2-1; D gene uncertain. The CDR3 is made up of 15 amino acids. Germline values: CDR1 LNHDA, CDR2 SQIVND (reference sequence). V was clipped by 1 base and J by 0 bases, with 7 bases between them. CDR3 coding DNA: TGTGCCAGTAGTATAGTCGCTAGCTCCTACAATGAGCAGTTCTTC. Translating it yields CASSIVASSYNEQFF.

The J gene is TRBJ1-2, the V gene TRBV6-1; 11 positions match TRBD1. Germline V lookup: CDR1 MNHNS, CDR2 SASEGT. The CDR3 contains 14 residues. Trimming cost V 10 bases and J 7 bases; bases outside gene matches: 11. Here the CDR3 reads CATSGQGVMGGYTF. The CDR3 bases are TGTGCCACCTCGGGACAGGGGGTTATGGGTGGCTACACCTTC.

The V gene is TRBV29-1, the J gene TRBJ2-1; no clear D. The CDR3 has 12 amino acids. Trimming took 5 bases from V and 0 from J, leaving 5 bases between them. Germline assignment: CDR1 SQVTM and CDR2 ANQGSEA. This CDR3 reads CSVRASYNEQFF. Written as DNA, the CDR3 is TGCAGCGTTCGGGCCTCCTACAATGAGCAGTTCTTC.

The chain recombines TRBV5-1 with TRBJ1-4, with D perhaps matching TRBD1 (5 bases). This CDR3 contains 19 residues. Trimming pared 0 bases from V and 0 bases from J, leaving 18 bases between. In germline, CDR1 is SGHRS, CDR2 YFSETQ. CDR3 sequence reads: CASSLGGSWGTTTNEKLFF. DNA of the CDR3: TGCGCCAGCAGCTTGGGAGGATCATGGGGGACTACAACTAATGAAAAACTGTTTTTT.

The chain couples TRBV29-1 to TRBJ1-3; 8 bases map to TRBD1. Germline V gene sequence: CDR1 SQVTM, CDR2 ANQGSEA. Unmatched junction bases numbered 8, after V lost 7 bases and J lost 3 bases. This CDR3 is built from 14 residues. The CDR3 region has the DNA TGCAGCGCGTCGGACAGGGCAGGTGGAAACACCATATATTTT. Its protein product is CSASDRAGGNTIYF.

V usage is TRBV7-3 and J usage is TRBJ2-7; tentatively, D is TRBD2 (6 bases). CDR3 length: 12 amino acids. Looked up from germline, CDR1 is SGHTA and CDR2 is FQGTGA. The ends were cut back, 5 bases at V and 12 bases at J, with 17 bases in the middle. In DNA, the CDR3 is TGTGCCAGCAGCCCGCCGGGAGATGTGCTGTACTTC. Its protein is CASSPPGDVLYF.

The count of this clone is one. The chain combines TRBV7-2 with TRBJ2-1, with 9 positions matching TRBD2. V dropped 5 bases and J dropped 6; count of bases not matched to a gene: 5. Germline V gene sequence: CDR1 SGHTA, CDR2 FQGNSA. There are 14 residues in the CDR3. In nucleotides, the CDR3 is TGTGCCAGCAGCACAACGGGACTAGCCAATGAGCAGTTCTTC. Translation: CASSTTGLANEQFF.